This TCR beta chain stems from a study of radiotherapy plus CTLA-4 blockade in lung cancer. Focal radiation plus CTLA-4 blockade with ipilimumab was given to patients with chemo-refractory metastatic non-small-cell lung cancer. CDR1 and CDR2 from the germline V gene are SGHRS and YFSETQ. Between the trimmed V and J ends, which lost 4 bases and 10 bases, there was a span of 24 bases. The CDR3 length is 16 residues. The table came from immunoSEQ multiplex PCR; TCRdb's copy has only in-frame clones and leaves some out. The sample records roughly 120,000 clones, approximately 77% being singletons. As concerns this clone: Its antigen is unknown.

Study-level results: Tumor-origin TCR clones grew in blood after radiotherapy plus ipilimumab. The authors reported that early blood T cell clone dynamics, with interferon-beta, best predicted response.

V and J are TRBV5-1 and TRBJ2-1, with D possibly called TRBD1 or TRBD2 (5 bases each). The source is a human donor with non-small cell lung cancer that progressed on radiotherapy plus ipilimumab. Some clones in this sample may be carry-over from other donors' samples. Sequencing was performed on peripheral blood, taken from a patient treated with radiotherapy plus ipilimumab. The CDR3 DNA sequence: TGCGCCAGCAGCACGACGAAGGGAGACCCAGGGTCAGAGCAGTTCTTC. Its protein product is CASSTTKGDPGSEQFF.